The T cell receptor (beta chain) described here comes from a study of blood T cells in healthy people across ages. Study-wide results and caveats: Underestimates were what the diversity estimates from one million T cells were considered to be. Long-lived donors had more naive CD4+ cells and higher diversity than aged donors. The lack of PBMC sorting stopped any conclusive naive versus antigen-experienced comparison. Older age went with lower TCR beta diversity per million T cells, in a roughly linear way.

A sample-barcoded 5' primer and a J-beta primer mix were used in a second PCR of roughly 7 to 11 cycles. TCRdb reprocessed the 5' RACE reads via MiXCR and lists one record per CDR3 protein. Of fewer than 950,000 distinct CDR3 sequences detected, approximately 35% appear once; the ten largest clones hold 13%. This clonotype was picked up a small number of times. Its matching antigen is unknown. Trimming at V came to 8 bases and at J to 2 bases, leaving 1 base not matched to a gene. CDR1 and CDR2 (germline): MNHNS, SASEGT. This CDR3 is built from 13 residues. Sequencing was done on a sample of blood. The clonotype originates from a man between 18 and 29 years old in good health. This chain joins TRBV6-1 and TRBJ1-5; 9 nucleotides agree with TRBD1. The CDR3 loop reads CASWTGGNQPQHF. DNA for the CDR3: TGTGCCAGCTGGACAGGGGGCAATCAGCCCCAGCATTTT.